This T cell receptor beta chain was captured by sequencing in a study of T cell repertoires in cytomegalovirus infection. TCRdb re-analysed the reads in MiXCR, keeping a single row per CDR3 protein. The sample consists of more than 150,000 distinct CDR3 sequences, 25% to 30% of them appearing once. V was trimmed by 0 bases and J by 4 bases, leaving 14 bases between them. Germline values: CDR1 MGHRA, CDR2 YSYEKL. The CDR3 loop spans 16 amino acids. This rearrangement joins TRBV4-1 to TRBJ2-3; D possibly matches TRBD1 or TRBD2 (5 bases each). The sample consisted of PBMCs. The clonotype originates from a human donor in good health (CMV status not recorded). Some clones in this sample may be carry-over from other donors' samples. The CDR3 loop is CASSQDGTGYSDTQYF. The CDR3 DNA follows: TGCGCCAGCAGCCAAGATGGGACGGGCTATTCAGATACGCAGTATTTT.